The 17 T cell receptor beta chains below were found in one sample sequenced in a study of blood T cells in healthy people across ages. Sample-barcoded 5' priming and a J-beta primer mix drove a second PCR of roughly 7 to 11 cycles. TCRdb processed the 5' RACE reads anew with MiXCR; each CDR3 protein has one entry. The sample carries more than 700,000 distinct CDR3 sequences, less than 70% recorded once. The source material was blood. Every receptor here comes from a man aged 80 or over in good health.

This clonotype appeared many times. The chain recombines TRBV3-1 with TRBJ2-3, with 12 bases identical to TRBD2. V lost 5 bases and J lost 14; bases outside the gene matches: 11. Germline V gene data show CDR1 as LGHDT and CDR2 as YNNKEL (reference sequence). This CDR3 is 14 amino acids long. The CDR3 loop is CASSELAGGRYAYF. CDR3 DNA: TGTGCCAGCAGCGAACTAGCGGGAGGCAGATACGCGTATTTT.

CDR3 amino acids: CASSLGLGSRGDGQYF. The CDR3 coding sequence is TGTGCCAGCAGCTTAGGCCTCGGGAGTAGGGGCGATGGGCAGTACTTC. The chain employs TRBV13 and TRBJ2-5, with a possible D match to TRBD2 (6 bases). V dropped 0 bases and J dropped 11 bases, with 22 bases sitting between them. CDR3 length: 16 residues. Germline loops: CDR1 PRHDT, CDR2 FYEKMQ (reference sequence).

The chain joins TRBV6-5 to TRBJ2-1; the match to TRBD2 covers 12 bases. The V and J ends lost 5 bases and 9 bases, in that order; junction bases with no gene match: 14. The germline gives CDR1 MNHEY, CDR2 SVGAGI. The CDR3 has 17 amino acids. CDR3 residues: CASSLRTSGMGKGEQFF. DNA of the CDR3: TGTGCCAGCAGTCTACGGACTAGCGGGATGGGAAAGGGTGAGCAGTTCTTC.

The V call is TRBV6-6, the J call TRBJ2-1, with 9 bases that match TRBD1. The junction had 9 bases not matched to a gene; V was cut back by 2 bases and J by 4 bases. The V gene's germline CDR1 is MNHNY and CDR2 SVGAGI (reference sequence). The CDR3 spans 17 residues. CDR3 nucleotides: TGTGCCAGCAGTTACGGAGGTGACAGGGGGTTTTACAATGAGCAGTTCTTC. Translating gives CASSYGGDRGFYNEQFF.

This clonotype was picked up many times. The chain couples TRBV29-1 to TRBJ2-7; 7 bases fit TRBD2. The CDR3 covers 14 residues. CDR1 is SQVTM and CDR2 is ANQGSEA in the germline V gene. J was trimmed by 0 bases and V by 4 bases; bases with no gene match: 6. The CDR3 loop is CSVAGGRSSYEQYF. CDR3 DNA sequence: TGCAGCGTTGCGGGGGGAAGAAGCTCCTACGAGCAGTACTTC.

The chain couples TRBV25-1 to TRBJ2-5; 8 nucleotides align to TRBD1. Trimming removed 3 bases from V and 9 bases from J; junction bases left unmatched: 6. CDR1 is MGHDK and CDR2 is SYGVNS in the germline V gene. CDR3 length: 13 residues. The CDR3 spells CASSDRGLGAQYF. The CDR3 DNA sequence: TGTGCCAGCAGTGACAGGGGGCTAGGGGCCCAGTACTTC.

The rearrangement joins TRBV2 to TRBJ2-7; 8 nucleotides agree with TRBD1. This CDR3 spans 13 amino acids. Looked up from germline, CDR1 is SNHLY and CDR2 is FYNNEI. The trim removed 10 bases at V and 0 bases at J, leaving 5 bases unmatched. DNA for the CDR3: TGTGCCACCACCGGGACAGGCTCCTACGAGCAGTACTTC. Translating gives CATTGTGSYEQYF.

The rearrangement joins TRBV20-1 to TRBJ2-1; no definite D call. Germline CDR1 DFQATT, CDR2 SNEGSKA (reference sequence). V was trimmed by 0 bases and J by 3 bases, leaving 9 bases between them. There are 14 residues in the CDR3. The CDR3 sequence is CSARESGDYNEQFF. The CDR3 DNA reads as TGCAGTGCTAGAGAAAGTGGGGACTACAATGAGCAGTTCTTC.

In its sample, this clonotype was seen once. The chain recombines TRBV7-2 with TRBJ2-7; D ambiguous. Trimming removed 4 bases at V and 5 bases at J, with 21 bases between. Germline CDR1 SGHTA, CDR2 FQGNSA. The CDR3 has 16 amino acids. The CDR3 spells CASSSNVVRVANEQYF. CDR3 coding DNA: TGTGCCAGCAGCTCTAATGTTGTCCGAGTAGCAAACGAGCAGTACTTC.

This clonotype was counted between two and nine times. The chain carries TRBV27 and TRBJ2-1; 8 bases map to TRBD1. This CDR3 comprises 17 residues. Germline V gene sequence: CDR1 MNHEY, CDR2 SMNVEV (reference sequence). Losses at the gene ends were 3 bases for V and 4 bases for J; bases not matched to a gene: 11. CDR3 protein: CASSLITGTGRYNEQFF. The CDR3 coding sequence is TGTGCCAGCAGTTTGATTACTGGGACAGGAAGGTACAATGAGCAGTTCTTC.

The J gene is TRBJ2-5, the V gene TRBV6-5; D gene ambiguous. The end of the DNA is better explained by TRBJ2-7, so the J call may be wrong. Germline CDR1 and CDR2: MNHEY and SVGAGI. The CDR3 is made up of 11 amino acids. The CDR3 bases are TGTGCCAGCACCGCTATTGGCGAGCAGTACTTC. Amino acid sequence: CASTAIGEQYF.

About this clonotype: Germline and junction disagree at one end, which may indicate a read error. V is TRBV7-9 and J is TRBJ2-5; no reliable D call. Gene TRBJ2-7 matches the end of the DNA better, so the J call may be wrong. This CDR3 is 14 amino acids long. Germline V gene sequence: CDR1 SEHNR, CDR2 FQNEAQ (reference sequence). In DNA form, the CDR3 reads TGTGCCAGCAGCTTAGTTGGGATTTCCTCCGAGCAGTACTTC. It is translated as CASSLVGISSEQYF.

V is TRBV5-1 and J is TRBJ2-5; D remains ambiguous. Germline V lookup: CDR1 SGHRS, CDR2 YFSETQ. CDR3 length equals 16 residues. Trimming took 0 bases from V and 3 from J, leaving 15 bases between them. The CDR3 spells CASSLAPAGPEETQYF. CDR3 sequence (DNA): TGCGCCAGCAGCTTGGCCCCCGCTGGGCCAGAAGAGACCCAGTACTTC.

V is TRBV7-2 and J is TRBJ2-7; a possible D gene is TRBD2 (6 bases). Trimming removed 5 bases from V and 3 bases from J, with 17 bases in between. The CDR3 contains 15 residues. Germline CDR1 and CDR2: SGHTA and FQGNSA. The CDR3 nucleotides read TGTGCCAGCAGCCGGAGGGGTCCGCCGGACTACGAGCAGTACTTC. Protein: CASSRRGPPDYEQYF.

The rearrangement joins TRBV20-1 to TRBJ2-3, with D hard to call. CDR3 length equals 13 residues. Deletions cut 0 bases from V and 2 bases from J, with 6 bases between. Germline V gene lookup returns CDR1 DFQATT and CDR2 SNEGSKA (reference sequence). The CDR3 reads CSARDSTTDTQYF. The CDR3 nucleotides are TGCAGTGCTAGAGATTCTACCACAGATACGCAGTATTTT.

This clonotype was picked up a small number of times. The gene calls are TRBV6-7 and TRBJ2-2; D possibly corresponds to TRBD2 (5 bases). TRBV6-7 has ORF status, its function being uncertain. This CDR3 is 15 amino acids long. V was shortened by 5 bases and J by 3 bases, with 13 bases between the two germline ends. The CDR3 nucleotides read TGTGCCAGCAGTCCGCCGGACTTCTACACCGGGGAGCTGTTTTTT. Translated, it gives CASSPPDFYTGELFF.

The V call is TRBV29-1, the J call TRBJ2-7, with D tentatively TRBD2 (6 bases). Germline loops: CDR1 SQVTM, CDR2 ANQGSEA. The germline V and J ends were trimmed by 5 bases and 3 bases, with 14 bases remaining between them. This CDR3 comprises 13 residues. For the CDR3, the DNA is TGCAGCGTTCCGCCACCGGGGGACTACGAGCAGTACTTC. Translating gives CSVPPPGDYEQYF.